A single sample gave rise to the 4 T cell receptor beta chains below, sequenced in a study of blood T cells in healthy people across ages. With a J-beta primer mix and a sample-barcoded 5' primer, a second PCR ran roughly 6 to 11 cycles. Via MiXCR, TCRdb re-called the 5' RACE reads, giving one row per CDR3 protein. Of about 680,000 distinct CDR3 sequences in the sample, roughly 49% were seen once. The source material was blood. These receptors all stem from a woman between 55 and 75 years old in good health.

J is TRBJ2-5 and V is TRBV7-9; D is possibly TRBD2 (6 bases). The V gene's germline CDR1 is SEHNR and CDR2 FQNEAQ (reference sequence). The CDR3 length is 18 residues. V lost 1 base and J lost 0, with 18 bases in between. This CDR3 reads CASSLVGSSEVHQETQYF. The DNA of the CDR3 is TGTGCCAGCAGCTTAGTAGGGTCTAGCGAAGTCCACCAAGAGACCCAGTACTTC.

This sequence joins TRBV6-5 and TRBJ2-6, with 7 bases aligning to TRBD2. This CDR3 has 17 amino acids. CDR1 is MNHEY and CDR2 is SVGAGI in the germline V gene. V was clipped by 0 bases and J by 3 bases; unmatched bases: 5. In DNA, the CDR3 is TGTGCCAGCAGTTACTCGGCCGCTAGCGGTGGGGCCAACGTCCTGACTTTC. Residues: CASSYSAASGGANVLTF.

J is TRBJ1-5 and V is TRBV20-1, with no clear D. With 5 bases removed from V and 2 bases from J, the gap between germline ends came to 16 bases. The CDR3 totals 15 residues. The germline gives CDR1 DFQATT, CDR2 SNEGSKA (reference sequence). The CDR3 DNA sequence: TGCAGTGCTCCGGACCCCCAGACGGGCAATCAGCCCCAGCATTTT. Translation: CSAPDPQTGNQPQHF.

The chain couples TRBV29-1 to TRBJ2-5; D unclear. Germline CDR1 SQVTM, CDR2 ANQGSEA. V dropped 1 base and J dropped 5 bases, with 14 bases sitting between them. CDR3 length equals 14 residues. DNA for the CDR3: TGCAGCGTTGAAGTTACCCGGGCGTCGGAGACCCAGTACTTC. This translates into CSVEVTRASETQYF.